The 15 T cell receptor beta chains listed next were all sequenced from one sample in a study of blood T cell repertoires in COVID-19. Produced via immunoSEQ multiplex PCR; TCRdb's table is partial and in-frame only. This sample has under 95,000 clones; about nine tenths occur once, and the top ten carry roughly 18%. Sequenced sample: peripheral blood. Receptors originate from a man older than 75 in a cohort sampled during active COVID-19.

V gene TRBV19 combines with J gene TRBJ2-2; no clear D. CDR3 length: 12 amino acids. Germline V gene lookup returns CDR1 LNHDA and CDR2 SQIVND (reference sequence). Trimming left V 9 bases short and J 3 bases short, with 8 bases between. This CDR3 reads CASTYYTGELFF. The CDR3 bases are TGTGCCAGCACTTACTACACCGGGGAGCTGTTTTTT.

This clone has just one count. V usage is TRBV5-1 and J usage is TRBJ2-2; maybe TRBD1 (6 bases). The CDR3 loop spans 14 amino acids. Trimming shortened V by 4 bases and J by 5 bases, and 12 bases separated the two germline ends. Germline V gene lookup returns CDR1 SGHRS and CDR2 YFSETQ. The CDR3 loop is CASSMLQGTGELFF. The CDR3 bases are TGCGCCAGCAGCATGTTACAGGGTACCGGGGAGCTGTTTTTT. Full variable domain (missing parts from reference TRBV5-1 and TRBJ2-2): KAGVTQTPRYLIKTRGQQVTLSCSPISGHRSVSWYQQTPGQGLQFLFEYFSETQRNKGNFPGRFSGRQFSNSRSEMNVSTLELGDSALYLCASSMLQGTGELFFGEGSRLTVL.

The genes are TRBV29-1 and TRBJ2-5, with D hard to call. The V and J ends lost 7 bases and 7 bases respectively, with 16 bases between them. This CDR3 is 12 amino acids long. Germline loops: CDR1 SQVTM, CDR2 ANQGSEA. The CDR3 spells CSGAHGYGTQYF. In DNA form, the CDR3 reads TGCAGCGGGGCACACGGCTATGGGACCCAGTACTTC.

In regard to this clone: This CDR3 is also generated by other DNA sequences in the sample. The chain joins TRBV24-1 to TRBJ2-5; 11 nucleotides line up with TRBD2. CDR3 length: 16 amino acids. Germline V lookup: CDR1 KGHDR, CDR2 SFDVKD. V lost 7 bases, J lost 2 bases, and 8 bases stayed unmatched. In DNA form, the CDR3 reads TGTGCCACCAGCGACGCTAGCGGGGGGATTCAAGAGACCCAGTACTTC. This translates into CATSDASGGIQETQYF.

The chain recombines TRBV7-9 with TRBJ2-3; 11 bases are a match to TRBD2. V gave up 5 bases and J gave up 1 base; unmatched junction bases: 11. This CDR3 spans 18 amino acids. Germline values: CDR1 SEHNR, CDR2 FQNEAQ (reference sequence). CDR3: CASSRPTLLAGGTDTQYF. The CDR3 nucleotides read TGTGCCAGCAGCCGACCTACCCTACTAGCGGGGGGCACAGATACGCAGTATTTT.

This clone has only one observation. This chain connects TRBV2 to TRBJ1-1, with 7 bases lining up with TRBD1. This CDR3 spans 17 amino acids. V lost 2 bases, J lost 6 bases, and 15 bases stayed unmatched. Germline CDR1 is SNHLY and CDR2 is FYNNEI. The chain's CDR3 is CASSEHRGPPQPPEAFF. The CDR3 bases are TGTGCCAGCAGTGAACACAGGGGTCCACCCCAACCCCCTGAAGCTTTCTTT.

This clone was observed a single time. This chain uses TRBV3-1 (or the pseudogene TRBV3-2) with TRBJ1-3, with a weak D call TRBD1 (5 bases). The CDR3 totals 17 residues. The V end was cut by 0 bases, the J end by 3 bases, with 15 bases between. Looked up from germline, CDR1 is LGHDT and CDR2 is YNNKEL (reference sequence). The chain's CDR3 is CASSQEGALGGGNTIYF. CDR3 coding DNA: TGTGCCAGCAGCCAAGAAGGGGCCCTCGGCGGTGGAAACACCATATATTTT.

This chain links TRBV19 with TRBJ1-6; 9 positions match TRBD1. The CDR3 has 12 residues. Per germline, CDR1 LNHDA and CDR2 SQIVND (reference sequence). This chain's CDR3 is CAAGTGFSPLHF. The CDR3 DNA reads TGTGCTGCCGGGACAGGGTTTTCACCCCTCCACTTT.

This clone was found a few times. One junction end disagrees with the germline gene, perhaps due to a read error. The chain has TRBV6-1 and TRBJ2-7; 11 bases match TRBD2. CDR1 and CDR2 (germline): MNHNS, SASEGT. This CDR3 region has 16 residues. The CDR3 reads CASSGLLAGGPYGQYF. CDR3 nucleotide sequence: TGTGCCAGCAGTGGACTTCTAGCGGGGGGACCCTACGGGCAGTACTTC.

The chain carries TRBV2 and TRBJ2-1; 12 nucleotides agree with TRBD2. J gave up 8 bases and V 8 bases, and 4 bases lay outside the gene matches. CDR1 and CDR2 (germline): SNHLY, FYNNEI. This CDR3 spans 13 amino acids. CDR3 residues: CASGRLAGDEQFF. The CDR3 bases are TGTGCCAGCGGACGACTAGCGGGGGATGAGCAGTTCTTC.

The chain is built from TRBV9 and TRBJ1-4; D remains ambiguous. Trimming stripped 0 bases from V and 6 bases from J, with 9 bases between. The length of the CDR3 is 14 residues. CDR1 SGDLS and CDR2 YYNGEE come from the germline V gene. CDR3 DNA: TGTGCCAGCAGCGTAGGAGGGAAGGATGAAAAACTGTTTTTT. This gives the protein CASSVGGKDEKLFF.

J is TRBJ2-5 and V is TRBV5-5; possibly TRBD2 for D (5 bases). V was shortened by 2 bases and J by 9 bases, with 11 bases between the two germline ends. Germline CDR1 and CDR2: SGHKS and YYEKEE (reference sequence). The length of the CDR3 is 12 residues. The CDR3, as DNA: TGTGCCAGCAGCTTTACCGAGGGATCCCAGTACTTC. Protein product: CASSFTEGSQYF.

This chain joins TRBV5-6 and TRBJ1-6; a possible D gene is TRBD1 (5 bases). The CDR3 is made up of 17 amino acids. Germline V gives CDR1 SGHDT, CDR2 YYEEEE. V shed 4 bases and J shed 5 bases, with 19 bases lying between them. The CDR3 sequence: CASSMGRVGANNSPLHF. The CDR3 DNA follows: TGTGCCAGCAGCATGGGCAGGGTTGGGGCGAATAATTCACCCCTCCACTTT.

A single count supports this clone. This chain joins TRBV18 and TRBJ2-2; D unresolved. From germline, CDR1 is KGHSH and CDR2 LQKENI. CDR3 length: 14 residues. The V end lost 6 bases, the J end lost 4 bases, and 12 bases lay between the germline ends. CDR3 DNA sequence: TGTGCCAGCTCCTCACCAATCGGCACCGGGGAGCTGTTTTTT. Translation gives CASSSPIGTGELFF.

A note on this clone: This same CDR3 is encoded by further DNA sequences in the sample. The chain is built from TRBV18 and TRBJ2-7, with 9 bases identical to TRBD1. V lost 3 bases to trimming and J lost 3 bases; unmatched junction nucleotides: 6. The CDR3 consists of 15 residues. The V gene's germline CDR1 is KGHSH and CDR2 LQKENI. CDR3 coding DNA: TGTGCCAGCTCACCCCCGGGACAGGGTGACTACGAGCAGTACTTC. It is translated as CASSPPGQGDYEQYF. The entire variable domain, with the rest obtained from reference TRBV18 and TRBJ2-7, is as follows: NAGVMQNPRHLVRRRGQEARLRCSPMKGHSHVYWYRQLPEEGLKFMVYLQKENIIDESGMPKERFSAEFPKEGPSILRIQQVVRGDSAAYFCASSPPGQGDYEQYFGPGTRLTVT.